The rows below give T cell receptor beta chains drawn from one sample of a study of OX40 agonist ivuxolimab in advanced cancers. The method was immunoSEQ multiplex PCR; TCRdb's version includes in-frame clones alone and lacks a portion of them. The sample yields some 49,000 clones, 80% to 85% seen once. The sequencing here drew on CD4+ or CD8+ T cells sorted from blood, taken in a trial of the OX40 agonist ivuxolimab. These receptors were obtained from an adult with an advanced solid tumor such as melanoma, head and neck, liver or kidney cancer. Each CDR3 is given with its conserved first and last residue. Each record gives: D gene, V gene, J gene, clone size, CDR3 DNA, CDR3 protein. D genes are given only for firm matches. Clone size is not always given. Where it is, it says once, few, many or a class for expanded clones.

-	TRBV10-3	TRBJ2-3	-	TGTGCCATCAGTGAGCGGGAGAAACCCCCGGAGGATACGCAGTATTTT	CAISEREKPPEDTQYF
TRBD1	TRBV4-2	TRBJ2-5	-	TGTGCCAGCAGAAAACCACGGGACAGGGGGTTTTCTGAGACCCAGTACTTC	CASRKPRDRGFSETQYF
-	TRBV7-2	TRBJ2-3	-	TGTGCCAGCAGCTCAGATATAGCCGATACGCAGTATTTT	CASSSDIADTQYF
-	TRBV19	TRBJ1-4	-	TGTGCCAGTAGACCTTCACGTACAGGTTTTGGAAAACTGTTTTTT	CASRPSRTGFGKLFF
TRBD2	TRBV30	TRBJ2-2	-	TGTGCCTGGAGTGTTCCACTGGATCGGGCTAGCGGGGGCCAAGAACACCGGGGAGCTGTTTTT	CAWSVPLDRASGGQEHRGAVF
-	TRBV6-1	TRBJ1-2	-	TGTGCCAGCAGTGAGCCGGCAGCTAACTATGGCTACACCTTC	CASSEPAANYGYTF
TRBD2	TRBV5-1	TRBJ2-5	-	TGCGCCAGCAGCGCGGAGGGACTAGCTATGGAGACCCAGTACTTC	CASSAEGLAMETQYF
-	TRBV4-3	TRBJ2-5	-	TGCGCCAGCAGCCGGTGGTGGGCCGTACAAGAGACCCAGTACTTC	CASSRWWAVQETQYF
-	TRBV12-2	TRBJ1-2	-	TGTGCAAGTCGCTTAGGGGCACCAGGGGCACGAAGGGCGAACTATGGCTACACCTTC	CASRLGAPGARRANYGYTF
TRBD2	TRBV7-7	TRBJ2-1	-	TGTGCTAGCAGCTTAGCGGGAGCGGGGCGCCCCAATGAGCAGTTCTTC	CASSLAGAGRPNEQFF
-	TRBV4-2	TRBJ1-4	-	TGTGCCAGCAGCGAAAGGCAGGGGATGGAAGAAAAACTGTTTTTT	CASSERQGMEEKLFF
-	TRBV27	TRBJ2-5	-	TGTGCCAGCAGTTTGGACCAAGAGACCCAGTACTTC	CASSLDQETQYF
-	TRBV2	TRBJ2-7	-	TGTGCCAGCTCCGATCAGAATCGGTCCTACGAGCAGTACTTC	CASSDQNRSYEQYF
TRBD2	TRBV6-1	TRBJ2-1	-	TGTGCCAGCAGTCTTAGCGGGGGGACCTACAATGAGCAGTTCTTC	CASSLSGGTYNEQFF
-	TRBV4-3	TRBJ2-1	-	TGCGCCAGCAGCCAAGATACTCTCACCTACAATGAGCAGTTCTTC	CASSQDTLTYNEQFF
-	TRBV5-1	TRBJ1-1	few	TGCGCCAGCAGCCGGGATATGAACACTGAAGCTTTCTTT	CASSRDMNTEAFF
-	TRBV7-6	TRBJ1-1	-	TGTGCCAGCAGCTTAGCGCCACAGCTGAACACTGAAGCTTTCTTT	CASSLAPQLNTEAFF
-	TRBV7-6	TRBJ1-1	-	TGTGCCAGCAGCTTAGAGAGACAGACTGAAGCTTTCTTT	CASSLERQTEAFF
TRBD1	TRBV28	TRBJ1-2	-	TGTGCCAGCAGTTTAGGGGGACAGGGTGGCGGCTACACCTTC	CASSLGGQGGGYTF
-	TRBV13	TRBJ2-7	-	TGTGCCAGCAGCCACAGTCAGCGGGTTCGCTACGAGCAGTACTTC	CASSHSQRVRYEQYF
-	TRBV9	TRBJ2-5	few	TGTGCCAGCAGCAGGGCCCAGAGGGAGACCCAGTACTTC	CASSRAQRETQYF
-	TRBV6-5	TRBJ1-1	-	TGTGCCAGCAGTTCCCTCTGGAGGGAAGCTTTCTTT	CASSSLWREAFF
TRBD2	TRBV9	TRBJ2-1	-	TGTGCCAGCAGCCCACCTGGGAGGCGGGGGTACAATGAGCAGTTCTTC	CASSPPGRRGYNEQFF
-	TRBV11-1	TRBJ2-3	-	TGTGCCAGCAGCTTAGGAGGGGATGGTGCAGATACGCAGTATTTT	CASSLGGDGADTQYF
TRBD1	TRBV30	TRBJ1-2	-	TGTGCCTGCTACCGGGACAGGGCCCTACTTTTGGGCTACACCTTC	CACYRDRALLLGYTF
-	TRBV27	TRBJ1-6	-	TGTGCCAGCAGTTCCGGGGGCGCCTATAATTCACCCCTCCACTTT	CASSSGGAYNSPLHF
TRBD1	TRBV19	TRBJ2-6	-	TGTGCCAGTACCATGGGACAGGGGGCGGGAGGGGCCAACGTCCTGACTTTC	CASTMGQGAGGANVLTF
-	TRBV5-1	TRBJ1-1	-	TGCGCCAGCAGCTTCGGTAACACTGAAGCTTTCTTT	CASSFGNTEAFF
-	TRBV7-8	TRBJ1-2	-	TGTGCCAGCAGCTTCAACAGGGAAGCAAACTATGGCTACACCTTC	CASSFNREANYGYTF
-	TRBV6-5	TRBJ1-5	-	TGTGCCAGCAGAAGTAGCCAGGGACTCCCCCAGCATTTT	CASRSSQGLPQHF
-	TRBV5-1	TRBJ1-1	once	TGCGCCAGCAGCTTGGTCTCGGGCGGGAACACTGAAGCTTTCTTT	CASSLVSGGNTEAFF
-	TRBV12-5	TRBJ2-5	-	TGTGCTAGTGGTTTATTCGCCGCGGGGACCCAGTACTTC	CASGLFAAGTQYF
-	TRBV30	TRBJ1-1	-	TGTGCCTGGAGTCGATGGGGGGACACTGAAGCTTTCTTT	CAWSRWGDTEAFF
TRBD1	TRBV5-4	TRBJ1-1	-	TGTGCCAGCAGCTCTGCAGGGGGCGCAAACACTGAAGCTTTCTTT	CASSSAGGANTEAFF
-	TRBV27	TRBJ1-1	-	TGTGCCAGCAGTTTAAGCAGGAACACTGAAGCTTTCTTT	CASSLSRNTEAFF
-	TRBV7-3	TRBJ1-1	-	TGTGCCAGCAGCTCAGGGACGAGTGGCACTGAAGCTTTCTTT	CASSSGTSGTEAFF
-	TRBV5-4	TRBJ1-3	-	TGTGCCAGCAGCTCACTGACGGGGTTAAGCTCTGGAAACACCATATATTTT	CASSSLTGLSSGNTIYF
-	TRBV28	TRBJ2-7	-	TGTGCCAGCAGGCGGCGAAGGGGGGTACCGAACCGTAGGTTCTACGAGCAGTACTTC	CASRRRRGVPNRRFYEQYF
-	TRBV7-9	TRBJ1-2	few	TGTGCCAGCAGCCCCTTGGAGGGGCCTGTTGGCTACACCTTC	CASSPLEGPVGYTF
-	TRBV28	TRBJ1-2	-	TGTGCCAGCAGTTTAACCCAAGCTAACTATGGCTACACCTTC	CASSLTQANYGYTF
-	TRBV27	TRBJ1-5	-	TGTGCCAGCAGCCAAGGGGGATTTTGGAATCAGCCCCAGCATTTT	CASSQGGFWNQPQHF
-	TRBV5-4	TRBJ2-2	-	TGTGCCAGCACCCGCATGGGGGAGCCCACCGGGGAGCTGTTTTTT	CASTRMGEPTGELFF
-	TRBV5-5	TRBJ1-1	-	TGTGCCAGCAGGCCTCTAGGCTCGGGACCCTCTGAAGCTTTCTTT	CASRPLGSGPSEAFF
-	TRBV6-1	TRBJ1-3	-	TGTGCCAGCAGTGAAGCTAAAATGAGAGACACCATATATTTT	CASSEAKMRDTIYF
-	TRBV7-9	TRBJ2-7	once	TGTGCCAGCAGCTTACAGGGGATGGGCGAGCAGTACTTC	CASSLQGMGEQYF
TRBD1	TRBV19	TRBJ1-5	few	TGTGCCAGTAGTAGGAGGGGGCTTAATCAGCCCCAGCATTTT	CASSRRGLNQPQHF
-	TRBV11-2	TRBJ2-7	-	TGTGCCAGCAGCTTCTCATACGAGCAGTACTTC	CASSFSYEQYF
-	TRBV7-3	TRBJ1-1	-	TGTGCCAGCAGCTTACAGGGGCAGAGCACTGAAGCTTTCTTT	CASSLQGQSTEAFF
-	TRBV6-5	TRBJ1-3	-	TGTGCCAGCAGTTTCTCGCCTGGAAACACCATATATTTT	CASSFSPGNTIYF
TRBD1	TRBV7-7	TRBJ2-1	-	TGTGCTAGCAGCGAGGACAGGGGGCAGATAGGTGAGCAGTTCTTC	CASSEDRGQIGEQFF
-	TRBV2	TRBJ2-7	-	TGTGCCAGCAGGAGTGCAGCCTACGAGCAGTACTTC	CASRSAAYEQYF
TRBD1	TRBV28	TRBJ1-2	-	TGTGCCAGCAGTGTAGGGGGCGGGGCCTATGGCTACACCTTC	CASSVGGGAYGYTF
-	TRBV7-2	TRBJ2-3	-	TGTGCCAGCAGACCCGATCCACAGGGCCCGCAGTATTTT	CASRPDPQGPQYF
TRBD2	TRBV2	TRBJ2-1	-	TGTGCCAGCAGTCGACTAGCGGGGGGCTATTACAATGAGCAGTTCTTC	CASSRLAGGYYNEQFF
TRBD2	TRBV7-9	TRBJ2-5	once	TGTGCCAGCAGCAAGGGGACTAGCGGTTGGGAAACCCAGTACTTC	CASSKGTSGWETQYF
-	TRBV21-1	TRBJ1-1	-	TGTGCCAGCAGCACCCGAGGACAGTTCGACACTGAAGCTTTCTTT	CASSTRGQFDTEAFF
TRBD1	TRBV10-3	TRBJ2-5	-	TGTGCCATCAGTGAGTGGGACAGGGGGGAGACCCAGTACTTC	CAISEWDRGETQYF
-	TRBV7-2	TRBJ1-5	-	TGTGCCAGCAGCTTAGGGGGATCGGGGCAGCCCCAGCATTTT	CASSLGGSGQPQHF
-	TRBV11-2	TRBJ2-3	-	TGTGCCAGCAGCCCGGTAGGGTCGCTCACAGATACGCAGTATTTT	CASSPVGSLTDTQYF
TRBD1	TRBV6-5	TRBJ2-7	-	TGTGCCAGCAGTCGACCGGACAGGGGTTACGAGCAGTACTTC	CASSRPDRGYEQYF